The 29 T cell receptor beta chains in this list originate from one sample, sequenced in a study of Ad26.COV2.S vaccination and SARS-CoV-2 variants. Assay used: immunoSEQ multiplex PCR; TCRdb lists only in-frame clones, some missing. The table lists approximately 300,000 clones, around 84% of them singletons. This sample's treatment: some 20 received Ad26.COV2.S at low or high dose, single or two shots; several received placebo; per-sample allocation not given. Day 63 after the first injection of vaccine or placebo was the sampling time. The sequences come from peripheral blood, collected in a trial of Ad26.COV2.S vaccine versus placebo. These receptors were taken from a person aged 18-60 years who received the Ad26.COV2.S COVID-19 vaccine or a placebo.

This clone appeared a single time. This chain joins TRBV14 and TRBJ1-1, with TRBD1 as a possible D gene (5 bases). CDR1 and CDR2 (germline): SGHDN, FVKESK. The ends were cut back, 3 bases at V and 6 bases at J, with 20 bases in the middle. The CDR3 sequence is 16 residues long. CDR3 in amino acids: CASSQGGAFWRPEAFF. The CDR3 DNA follows: TGTGCCAGCAGCCAGGGCGGGGCTTTCTGGCGCCCTGAAGCTTTCTTT.

The genes are TRBV18 and TRBJ2-5, with D possibly being TRBD1 or TRBD2 (5 bases each). Germline V gene data show CDR1 as KGHSH and CDR2 as LQKENI. The V end was cut by 0 bases, the J end by 2 bases, with 10 bases between. The CDR3 totals 15 residues. This chain's CDR3 is CASSPPGRKQETQYF. For the CDR3, the DNA is TGTGCCAGCTCACCACCGGGACGGAAGCAAGAGACCCAGTACTTC.

The rearrangement uses TRBV6-5 and TRBJ1-2, with 8 bases identical to TRBD1. The length of the CDR3 is 14 residues. Germline CDR1 MNHEY, CDR2 SVGAGI. V dropped 6 bases and J dropped 3; count of bases not matched to a gene: 6. This CDR3 is CASSEAGGDYGYTF. In DNA form, the CDR3 reads TGTGCCAGCAGCGAGGCAGGGGGCGACTATGGCTACACCTTC.

V usage is TRBV7-2 and J usage is TRBJ2-3; 9 bases are a match to TRBD2. The CDR3 runs to 16 residues. The junction had 9 bases not matched to a gene; V was cut back by 5 bases and J by 3 bases. From germline, CDR1 is SGHTA and CDR2 FQGNSA. The CDR3 DNA reads as TGTGCCAGCAGCCCATTAGTAAGCGGGGGGACAGATACGCAGTATTTT. The encoded protein is CASSPLVSGGTDTQYF.

V usage is TRBV5-1 and J usage is TRBJ2-7; 15 nucleotides line up with TRBD2. Per the germline V gene, CDR1 is SGHRS and CDR2 is YFSETQ. V lost 4 bases to trimming and J lost 0 bases; unmatched junction nucleotides: 11. CDR3 size: 19 residues. This CDR3 is CASSRMGLAGGQSSYEQYF. CDR3 DNA sequence: TGCGCCAGCAGCCGAATGGGACTAGCGGGGGGCCAGAGCTCCTACGAGCAGTACTTC.

The J gene is TRBJ2-2, the V gene TRBV9; D is undetermined. The germline CDR1 and CDR2 sequences are SGDLS and YYNGEE. The CDR3 covers 14 residues. With 1 base removed from V and 5 bases from J, the gap between germline ends came to 9 bases. CDR3 bases: TGTGCCAGCAGCGTACGGCGAATGACCGGGGAGCTGTTTTTT. Its translation is CASSVRRMTGELFF. The variable domain in full, with the rest retrieved from reference TRBV9 and TRBJ2-2, is DSGVTQTPKHLITATGQRVTLRCSPRSGDLSVYWYQQSLDQGLQFLIQYYNGEERAKGNILERFSAQQFPDLHSELNLSSLELGDSALYFCASSVRRMTGELFFGEGSRLTVL.

The chain employs TRBV6-5 and TRBJ1-2, with 9 nucleotides matching TRBD1. Germline assignment: CDR1 MNHEY and CDR2 SVGAGI. The CDR3 contains 15 residues. V gave up 2 bases and J gave up 7 bases; unmatched junction bases: 8. CDR3 DNA: TGTGCCAGCAGTTACAGGGACAGGGCAGGGGGTGGCTACACCTTC. Translated: CASSYRDRAGGGYTF.

This rearrangement joins TRBV5-1 to TRBJ1-1; D remains ambiguous. The V gene lost 0 bases and the J gene lost 2 bases, with 5 bases spanning the gap. Germline V gives CDR1 SGHRS, CDR2 YFSETQ. This CDR3 is 13 amino acids long. DNA for the CDR3: TGCGCCAGCAGCTTGGATATAAACACTGAAGCTTTCTTT. It is translated as CASSLDINTEAFF.

The chain is built from TRBV19 and TRBJ1-1; D ambiguous. CDR3 size: 11 residues. CDR1 is LNHDA and CDR2 is SQIVND in the germline V gene (reference sequence). V was trimmed by 6 bases and J by 6 bases, leaving 8 bases between them. DNA of the CDR3: TGTGCCAGTAGAACAGACTCTGAAGCTTTCTTT. It specifies CASRTDSEAFF.

The CDR3 sequence: CAREKGRGKEDTGELFF. For the CDR3, the DNA is TGTGCCAGGGAAAAGGGCCGGGGGAAGGAGGACACCGGGGAGCTGTTTTTT. This sequence joins TRBV25-1 and TRBJ2-2, with D perhaps TRBD2 (6 bases). The CDR3 covers 17 residues. Germline V gene lookup returns CDR1 MGHDK and CDR2 SYGVNS. Between the trimmed V and J ends, which lost 9 bases and 3 bases, there was a span of 23 bases.

The chain has TRBV4-1 and TRBJ2-5, with a tentative D call TRBD1 (7 bases). Trimming took 0 bases from V and 6 from J, leaving 14 bases between them. This CDR3 is built from 15 residues. From germline, CDR1 is MGHRA and CDR2 YSYEKL. CDR3 residues: CASSQDQGGPKTQYF. The CDR3 DNA reads as TGCGCCAGCAGCCAAGATCAGGGGGGTCCCAAGACCCAGTACTTC.

V usage is TRBV7-2 and J usage is TRBJ1-2, with D possibly TRBD1 on 6 matching bases. Germline CDR1 reads SGHTA; CDR2 reads FQGNSA. The V and J ends lost 5 bases and 1 base respectively, with 14 bases between them. The CDR3 covers 15 residues. The CDR3 protein is CASSQRGAGNYGYTF. The CDR3 nucleotides read TGTGCCAGCAGCCAGCGGGGGGCGGGTAACTATGGCTACACCTTC.

The genes are TRBV6-4 and TRBJ1-4, with 7 bases that match TRBD1. Germline V lookup: CDR1 MRHNA, CDR2 SNTAGT. The CDR3 spans 19 residues. With 2 bases clipped from V and 0 bases from J, the junction kept 12 bases outside the gene matches. Here the CDR3 reads CASSDTSGTARSTNEKLFF. As DNA, the CDR3 is TGTGCCAGCAGTGACACGTCCGGGACAGCTAGATCAACTAATGAAAAACTGTTTTTT.

The chain carries TRBV5-1 and TRBJ2-7, with 7 bases aligning to TRBD1. Germline V gene sequence: CDR1 SGHRS, CDR2 YFSETQ. J lost 2 bases, V lost 0 bases, and 5 bases had no gene match. The CDR3 length is 15 residues. Here the CDR3 DNA reads TGCGCCAGCAGCTTGGCCGGGACAGCCGCCTACGAGCAGTACTTC. Translation gives CASSLAGTAAYEQYF.

This chain joins TRBV19 and TRBJ1-1, with unresolved D. CDR3 length: 11 amino acids. Germline lookup yields CDR1 LNHDA and CDR2 SQIVND (reference sequence). Trimming left V 5 bases short and J 8 bases short, with 9 bases between. The CDR3 sequence: CASSWATEAFF. The CDR3 DNA reads as TGTGCCAGTAGTTGGGCAACGGAAGCTTTCTTT.

The chain joins TRBV19 to TRBJ2-7; 7 bases are a match to TRBD1. V lost 4 bases and J lost 2; bases outside the gene matches: 5. CDR3 size: 14 residues. Per germline, CDR1 LNHDA and CDR2 SQIVND (reference sequence). The CDR3 is CASSKGTEAYEQYF. The CDR3 nucleotides are TGTGCCAGTAGTAAAGGGACAGAGGCCTACGAGCAGTACTTC.

The chain combines TRBV7-2 with TRBJ2-5; TRBD2 matches at 11 bases. The CDR3 has 16 amino acids. Germline CDR1 and CDR2: SGHTA and FQGNSA. The ends lost 6 bases at V and 0 bases at J; junction bases unmatched: 6. Here the CDR3 DNA reads TGTGCCAGCAGTCTGACTAGCGGGGCCTACCAAGAGACCCAGTACTTC. This gives the protein CASSLTSGAYQETQYF.

The chain couples TRBV6-5 to TRBJ2-5; possible D gene TRBD1, 5 bases. The CDR3 sequence is 13 residues long. V lost 6 bases, J lost 2 bases, and 10 bases lay in between. Per the germline V gene, CDR1 is MNHEY and CDR2 is SVGAGI. CDR3 protein: CASRTRGQETQYF. The CDR3, as DNA: TGTGCCAGCAGGACAAGGGGACAAGAGACCCAGTACTTC.

The chain combines TRBV28 with TRBJ1-5, with D unresolved. This CDR3 comprises 12 residues. Trimming took off 6 bases at V and 6 bases at J, with 9 bases between the two ends. Looked up from germline, CDR1 is MDHEN and CDR2 is SYDVKM. The CDR3 sequence: CASRRGAQPQHF. In DNA, the CDR3 is TGTGCCAGCAGACGTGGAGCTCAGCCCCAGCATTTT.

This clone was observed a few times. V is TRBV14 and J is TRBJ2-7; 8 bases fit TRBD1. This CDR3 comprises 15 residues. Germline lookup yields CDR1 SGHDN and CDR2 FVKESK. V lost 2 bases and J lost 6; bases outside the gene matches: 9. CDR3 loop: CASSQFMTGVGEQYF. In DNA, the CDR3 is TGTGCCAGCAGCCAATTCATGACAGGGGTCGGCGAGCAGTACTTC.

V and J are TRBV27 and TRBJ1-6; possibly TRBD1 for D (5 bases). V lost 4 bases, J lost 0 bases, and 19 bases lay in between. The CDR3 totals 19 residues. Per the germline V gene, CDR1 is MNHEY and CDR2 is SMNVEV (reference sequence). The CDR3, as DNA: TGTGCCAGCAGTTGGTCATGGGACCCCTTTGACTCCTATAATTCACCCCTCCACTTT. Translating gives CASSWSWDPFDSYNSPLHF.

CDR3 in DNA: TGTGCCAGTAGCGACCTACTAGCGGGGGGTAACACCGGGGAGCTGTTTTTT. Amino acids: CASSDLLAGGNTGELFF. This chain uses TRBV19 with TRBJ2-2; 12 positions match TRBD2. The germline gives CDR1 LNHDA, CDR2 SQIVND (reference sequence). The junction had 7 bases not matched to a gene; V was cut back by 6 bases and J by 2 bases. The CDR3 contains 17 residues.

The V call is TRBV7-8, the J call TRBJ2-7; D gene unclear. Trimming removed 5 bases from V and 2 bases from J, with 13 bases in between. Looked up from germline, CDR1 is SGHVS and CDR2 is FQNEAQ. The CDR3 totals 14 residues. The CDR3 DNA is TGTGCCAGCAGCAAAGACGAGAAAACCTACGAGCAGTACTTC. Residues: CASSKDEKTYEQYF.

The J gene is TRBJ1-1, the V gene TRBV2; the match to TRBD1 covers 7 bases. V was pared by 6 bases and J by 5 bases, with 3 bases of the junction left unmatched. Germline V lookup: CDR1 SNHLY, CDR2 FYNNEI. The CDR3 totals 12 residues. The CDR3 region is CASSPRGTEAFF. CDR3 nucleotide sequence: TGTGCCAGCAGCCCCAGGGGGACTGAAGCTTTCTTT.

V and J are TRBV5-1 and TRBJ2-1; 7 nucleotides line up with TRBD2. Losses at the gene ends were 0 bases for V and 6 bases for J; bases not matched to a gene: 0. The CDR3 length is 13 residues. Per germline, CDR1 SGHRS and CDR2 YFSETQ. The CDR3 nucleotides are TGCGCCAGCAGCTTGGAGCGGGGCAATGAGCAGTTCTTC. Translating it yields CASSLERGNEQFF.

This chain uses TRBV6-2 or TRBV6-3 with TRBJ1-2, with 7 bases lining up with TRBD1. This CDR3 spans 14 amino acids. Germline CDR1 is MNHEY and CDR2 is SVGEGT. Unmatched junction bases numbered 2, after V lost 2 bases and J lost 2 bases. CDR3 nucleotides: TGTGCCAGCAGTTACGGGGACAGAAACTATGGCTACACCTTC. As protein: CASSYGDRNYGYTF.

This chain links TRBV7-2 with TRBJ2-3; D is uncertain. Trimming pared 5 bases from V and 4 bases from J, leaving 13 bases between. The CDR3 spans 14 residues. Looked up from germline, CDR1 is SGHTA and CDR2 is FQGNSA. CDR3 bases: TGTGCCAGCAGCGTATCTAGGGTAGCAGATACGCAGTATTTT. Amino acids: CASSVSRVADTQYF.

This clone appeared a few times. This likely comes from a read error, as the CDR3 has no conserved phenylalanine or tryptophan at its end. No DNA is shown, since the ends of the CDR3 on it are uncertain; the CDR3 is the one TCRdb lists. V and J are TRBV7-9 and TRBJ2-7; the table's D call, TRBD2, was not checked against the DNA. The germline gives CDR1 SEHNR, CDR2 FQNEAQ (reference sequence). The CDR3 sequence runs 12 residues, both termini included. CDR3 sequence: CASSSKEGGAEL.

The DNA of the CDR3 is TGTGCCAGCAGTGCGGACAGGGATCACGGGGAGCTGTTTTTT. This translates into CASSADRDHGELFF. V gene TRBV2 combines with J gene TRBJ2-2; 8 bases are a match to TRBD1. Germline lookup yields CDR1 SNHLY and CDR2 FYNNEI. Trimming cost V 4 bases and J 7 bases; bases outside gene matches: 5. The CDR3 consists of 14 residues.